Following are 21 T cell receptor beta chains from one sample sequenced in a study of response to subunit inactivated influenza vaccine. One entry per CDR3 protein results from TCRdb running MiXCR on the RT-PCR reads. The repertoire includes about 650,000 distinct CDR3 sequences, 11% to 15% of them detected once, and 6.5% to 8% sits in the top ten. The starting material was PBMCs from blood, obtained around 14 days before vaccination. Source of these receptors: a man over 45 who received an inactivated influenza vaccine.

This clonotype was recorded a few times. The chain has TRBV5-5 and TRBJ1-1; TRBD1 agrees at 7 bases. V lost 0 bases and J lost 1; bases outside the gene matches: 3. Germline-derived CDR1 and CDR2 are SGHKS and YYEKEE (reference sequence). The CDR3 length is 15 residues. In nucleotides, the CDR3 is TGTGCCAGCAGCTTGGCAAACAGGGGGAACACTGAAGCTTTCTTT. It translates to CASSLANRGNTEAFF. The full variable domain, rest sourced from reference TRBV5-5 and TRBJ1-1, is DAGVTQSPTHLIKTRGQQVTLRCSPISGHKSVSWYQQVLGQGPQFIFQYYEKEERGRGNFPDRFSARQFPNYSSELNVNALLLGDSALYLCASSLANRGNTEAFFGQGTRLTVV.

The J gene is TRBJ2-1, the V gene TRBV9, with a possible D match to TRBD2 (5 bases). This CDR3 is 13 amino acids long. In germline, CDR1 is SGDLS, CDR2 YYNGEE. V gave up 4 bases and J gave up 7 bases, with 12 bases separating them. CDR3 nucleotide sequence: TGTGCCAGCAGCTTTGGGCCGGGGAATGAGCAGTTCTTC. Protein sequence: CASSFGPGNEQFF.

This clonotype occurred many times. The chain recombines TRBV7-9 with TRBJ2-1; D is possibly TRBD2 (6 bases). V gave up 5 bases and J gave up 9 bases, with 11 bases separating them. The CDR3 has 12 residues. The germline CDR1 and CDR2 sequences are SEHNR and FQNEAQ (reference sequence). The CDR3 DNA sequence: TGTGCCAGCAGCCCAACTAGCTTTGAGCAGTTCTTC. As protein: CASSPTSFEQFF.

This chain connects TRBV7-2 to TRBJ2-1, with D unresolved. Deletions cut 5 bases from V and 4 bases from J, with 15 bases between. Germline V lookup: CDR1 SGHTA, CDR2 FQGNSA. CDR3 size: 15 residues. In nucleotides, the CDR3 is TGTGCCAGCAGCCCGGACCAGGCCCGATACAATGAGCAGTTCTTC. Amino acids: CASSPDQARYNEQFF.

In its sample, this clonotype was seen a few times. The chain recombines TRBV20-1 with TRBJ1-2, with D unclear. The CDR3 is made up of 12 amino acids. CDR1 is DFQATT and CDR2 is SNEGSKA in the germline V gene (reference sequence). The ends were cut back, 0 bases at V and 13 bases at J, with 15 bases in the middle. CDR3 in amino acids: CSARDPGRTFTF. For the CDR3, the DNA is TGCAGTGCTAGAGATCCAGGACGGACGTTCACCTTC.

There are many counts of this clonotype. The chain combines TRBV5-1 with TRBJ2-1; 8 bases map to TRBD1. The CDR3 spans 15 residues. Germline V lookup: CDR1 SGHRS, CDR2 YFSETQ. The V gene end was trimmed by 7 bases and the J gene end by 3 bases; junction bases not matched to a gene: 9. CDR3 nucleotide sequence: TGCGCCAGCCTGAAGACAGGGGACGGCTACAATGAGCAGTTCTTC. Translation: CASLKTGDGYNEQFF.

The chain joins TRBV7-9 to TRBJ1-5; no reliable D call. The germline V gene encodes CDR1 SEHNR and CDR2 FQNEAQ (reference sequence). Trimming took off 3 bases at V and 9 bases at J, with 12 bases between the two ends. The CDR3 loop spans 13 amino acids. CDR3 residues: CASSFDGSWPQHF. The DNA of the CDR3 is TGTGCCAGCAGCTTCGACGGGAGTTGGCCCCAGCATTTT.

The chain links TRBV11-2 to TRBJ2-3; 13 bases fit TRBD2. Trimming cost V 5 bases and J 3 bases; bases outside gene matches: 11. The length of the CDR3 is 18 residues. Germline-derived CDR1 and CDR2 are SGHAT and FQNNGV. This chain's CDR3 is CASSLLAGGPGSTDTQYF. The CDR3 nucleotides read TGTGCCAGCAGCCTACTAGCGGGAGGGCCGGGGTCTACAGATACGCAGTATTTT.

The chain links TRBV7-9 to TRBJ2-7; D is uncertain. Germline lookup yields CDR1 SEHNR and CDR2 FQNEAQ (reference sequence). V was pared by 5 bases and J by 3 bases, with 5 bases between. The CDR3 spans 11 residues. The CDR3 loop reads CASSEDYEQYF. CDR3 DNA: TGTGCCAGCAGCGAAGACTACGAGCAGTACTTC.

V is TRBV20-1 and J is TRBJ2-5; D unresolved. CDR1 and CDR2 (germline): DFQATT, SNEGSKA (reference sequence). The CDR3 extends over 12 amino acids. Trimming shortened V by 3 bases and J by 5 bases, and 10 bases separated the two germline ends. CDR3 sequence reads: CSARTSRETQYF. CDR3 DNA: TGCAGTGCTAGGACATCAAGGGAGACCCAGTACTTC.

V usage is TRBV11-2 and J usage is TRBJ2-1; no definite D call. The CDR3 spans 19 residues. CDR1 and CDR2 from the germline V gene are SGHAT and FQNNGV. Trimming pared 4 bases from V and 0 bases from J, leaving 22 bases between. DNA of the CDR3: TGTGCCAGCAGCTCCCGCATGTTCGGCGCTAAGAGCTCCTACAATGAGCAGTTCTTC. Its translation: CASSSRMFGAKSSYNEQFF.

This clonotype was recorded at least ten times. The chain carries TRBV29-1 and TRBJ2-3, with 8 bases lining up with TRBD2. With 3 bases clipped from V and 4 bases from J, the junction kept 15 bases outside the gene matches. The CDR3 runs to 17 residues. Germline V gene sequence: CDR1 SQVTM, CDR2 ANQGSEA. This CDR3 reads CSVDHSPGLVDADTQYF. DNA for the CDR3: TGCAGCGTTGATCACTCTCCGGGACTAGTAGACGCAGATACGCAGTATTTT.

The chain is built from TRBV2 and TRBJ2-5; a weak D match, TRBD1 (5 bases). V lost 4 bases and J lost 5, with 17 bases in between. CDR3 length: 15 residues. Germline lookup yields CDR1 SNHLY and CDR2 FYNNEI. The CDR3 loop reads CASSVPGLMLETQYF. In nucleotides, the CDR3 is TGTGCCAGCAGTGTCCCAGGGTTAATGTTGGAGACCCAGTACTTC.

The gene calls are TRBV20-1 and TRBJ1-6; D is unclear. Germline CDR1 is DFQATT and CDR2 is SNEGSKA (reference sequence). The CDR3 loop spans 11 amino acids. V dropped 3 bases and J dropped 5 bases, with 2 bases sitting between them. Written as DNA, the CDR3 is TGCAGTGCTAGCCATAATTCACCCCTCCACTTT. It codes for CSASHNSPLHF.

This clonotype showed up many times. The junction does not match germline at one end; this may be a read error. The chain links TRBV12-3 or TRBV12-4 to TRBJ2-1; 11 bases fit TRBD2. The CDR3 contains 15 residues. The CDR3 DNA is TGTGCCAGCAGTATAGCGGGGGGGTTAAGAAATGAGCAGTTCTTC. Translated: CASSIAGGLRNEQFF.

The rearrangement joins TRBV20-1 to TRBJ2-1, with 10 bases aligning to TRBD2. V shed 0 bases and J 0 bases; nucleotides not matched to a gene: 14. Germline V gives CDR1 DFQATT, CDR2 SNEGSKA (reference sequence). This CDR3 comprises 20 residues. CDR3 nucleotides: TGCAGTGCTAGAGACCCCCGGCTAGCGGGGGCCCCGAGCTCCTACAATGAGCAGTTCTTC. Protein sequence: CSARDPRLAGAPSSYNEQFF.

The V call is TRBV5-4, the J call TRBJ2-5, with a possible D match to TRBD2 (8 bases). The CDR3 loop spans 17 amino acids. V was cut by 3 bases and J by 4 bases, with 22 bases left in between. CDR1 and CDR2 from the germline V gene are SGHNT and YYREEE (reference sequence). The CDR3 bases are TGTGCCAGCAGCTCCGGGGGGGTGGTAGGGGGCAGAGAGACCCAGTACTTC. This translates into CASSSGGVVGGRETQYF.

The chain links TRBV5-1 to TRBJ1-1; TRBD1 matches at 8 bases. With 3 bases clipped from V and 7 bases from J, the junction kept 8 bases outside the gene matches. This CDR3 contains 14 residues. Germline assignment: CDR1 SGHRS and CDR2 YFSETQ. The CDR3 nucleotides are TGCGCCAGCAGCTCCGGGACAGGTAGAATTGAAGCTTTCTTT. Its protein product is CASSSGTGRIEAFF.

This clonotype was observed a few times. V and J are TRBV5-5 and TRBJ1-1; D is perhaps TRBD1 (5 bases). The V gene lost 0 bases and the J gene lost 6 bases, with 12 bases spanning the gap. In germline, CDR1 is SGHKS, CDR2 YYEKEE (reference sequence). CDR3 length equals 14 residues. CDR3 sequence (DNA): TGTGCCAGCAGCTTGGCCCAGGGTTCGCCTGAAGCTTTCTTT. It specifies CASSLAQGSPEAFF. The variable domain in full, with the rest retrieved from reference TRBV5-5 and TRBJ1-1, is DAGVTQSPTHLIKTRGQQVTLRCSPISGHKSVSWYQQVLGQGPQFIFQYYEKEERGRGNFPDRFSARQFPNYSSELNVNALLLGDSALYLCASSLAQGSPEAFFGQGTRLTVV.

This chain connects TRBV5-1 to TRBJ2-1; 13 bases map to TRBD2. The CDR3 length is 20 residues. V shed 2 bases, J shed 1 base, and the junction held 12 bases outside the gene matches. Per germline, CDR1 SGHRS and CDR2 YFSETQ. This CDR3 reads CASSLGLAGATPRSYNEQFF. The CDR3 DNA follows: TGCGCCAGCAGCTTAGGACTAGCGGGGGCTACCCCTCGGTCCTACAATGAGCAGTTCTTC.

The sample holds a few counts of this clonotype. The chain employs TRBV2 and TRBJ1-6, with 8 nucleotides matching TRBD1. Trimming removed 3 bases from V and 5 bases from J; junction bases left unmatched: 0. The CDR3 loop spans 14 amino acids. Germline CDR1 is SNHLY and CDR2 is FYNNEI. CDR3 loop: CASSETGDNSPLHF. In nucleotides, the CDR3 is TGTGCCAGCAGTGAGACAGGGGATAATTCACCCCTCCACTTT.